What follows are 20 T cell receptor beta chains derived from one specimen sequenced in a study of blood T cell repertoires in COVID-19. Assay: immunoSEQ multiplex PCR; the TCRdb copy retains only in-frame clones and omits some. This sample has roughly 24,000 clones, with roughly 85% found just once. Sample: peripheral blood. All receptors derive from a human donor in a cohort sampled during active COVID-19.

The chain links TRBV27 to TRBJ2-1; TRBD1 agrees at 7 bases. The CDR3 consists of 15 residues. Germline V gene sequence: CDR1 MNHEY, CDR2 SMNVEV (reference sequence). Unmatched junction bases numbered 12, after V lost 4 bases and J lost 9 bases. The CDR3 coding sequence is TGTGCCAGCAGTTACGTAACAGGGGCCCCCGTTGAGCAGTTCTTC. Protein sequence: CASSYVTGAPVEQFF.

The V gene is TRBV18, the J gene TRBJ2-1; D is uncertain. CDR3 length: 16 amino acids. Per the germline V gene, CDR1 is KGHSH and CDR2 is LQKENI. Deletions cut 2 bases from V and 0 bases from J, with 11 bases between. The CDR3 reads CASSPIVAGSYNEQFF. The CDR3 DNA is TGTGCCAGCTCACCAATAGTCGCCGGCTCCTACAATGAGCAGTTCTTC.

The rearrangement joins TRBV11-2 to TRBJ2-7, with D possibly matching TRBD1 (6 bases). The V gene lost 1 base and the J gene lost 3 bases, with 16 bases spanning the gap. The CDR3 length is 16 residues. CDR1 SGHAT and CDR2 FQNNGV come from the germline V gene. The CDR3: CASSLGGTTSHYEQYF. CDR3 bases: TGTGCCAGCAGCTTAGGAGGGACAACCTCTCACTACGAGCAGTACTTC.

V gene TRBV3-1 (or the pseudogene TRBV3-2) combines with J gene TRBJ2-6, with D hard to call. The V gene's germline CDR1 is LGHDT and CDR2 YNNKEL (reference sequence). Deletions cut 8 bases from V and 4 bases from J, with 9 bases between. The CDR3 contains 13 residues. CDR3 DNA sequence: TGTGCCAGCCTAAACTCAGGGGCCAACGTCCTGACTTTC. Translated, it gives CASLNSGANVLTF.

In regard to this clone: Other DNA sequences in this sample translate to the same CDR3. The gene calls are TRBV5-1 and TRBJ1-5; the D gene is possibly TRBD1 (5 bases). Looked up from germline, CDR1 is SGHRS and CDR2 is YFSETQ. The CDR3 runs 14 residues. Trimming took off 0 bases at V and 2 bases at J, with 6 bases between the two ends. CDR3 in amino acids: CASSLEGGNQPQHF. DNA of the CDR3: TGCGCCAGCAGCTTGGAAGGGGGCAATCAGCCCCAGCATTTT.

CDR3 sequence reads: CSVEGTGSGNTIYF. In DNA form, the CDR3 reads TGCAGCGTCGAGGGGACAGGGTCTGGAAACACCATATATTTT. The rearrangement links TRBV29-1 to TRBJ1-3, with 9 nucleotides matching TRBD1. Germline CDR1 is SQVTM and CDR2 is ANQGSEA. With V trimmed by 6 bases and J by 1 base, 4 bases remained unmatched. This CDR3 comprises 14 residues. Supplemented by reference TRBV29-1 and TRBJ1-3, the full variable domain reads SAVISQKPSRDICQRGTSLTIQCQVDSQVTMMFWYRQQPGQSLTLIATANQGSEATYESGFVIDKFPISRPNLTFSTLTVSNMSPEDSSIYLCSVEGTGSGNTIYFGEGSWLTVV.

V is TRBV6-5 and J is TRBJ2-7; D gene unclear. Trimming removed 6 bases at V and 3 bases at J, with 15 bases between. Germline V gene lookup returns CDR1 MNHEY and CDR2 SVGAGI. This CDR3 comprises 14 residues. CDR3 DNA sequence: TGTGCCAGCAGCTTAGGCGGATATTTCTACGAGCAGTACTTC. Its translation is CASSLGGYFYEQYF.

The chain employs TRBV5-1 and TRBJ1-1; TRBD1 matches 7 bases. This CDR3 spans 15 amino acids. CDR1 is SGHRS, CDR2 YFSETQ, per germline. Trimming took 4 bases from V and 0 from J; bases not matched to a gene: 6. This CDR3 reads CASSVEQGLNTEAFF. The CDR3 region has the DNA TGCGCCAGCAGCGTAGAACAGGGGTTGAACACTGAAGCTTTCTTT.

The genes are TRBV2 and TRBJ2-7, with 9 bases aligning to TRBD1. This CDR3 contains 15 residues. Germline CDR1 SNHLY, CDR2 FYNNEI. J gave up 5 bases and V 7 bases, and 12 bases lay outside the gene matches. This CDR3 is CASNLDGGQGHEQYF. Here the CDR3 DNA reads TGTGCCAGCAACCTAGACGGGGGACAGGGTCACGAGCAGTACTTC.

This clone has more than one count but fewer than ten. The chain has TRBV4-3 and TRBJ2-1; 11 bases are a match to TRBD2. Trimming at V came to 1 base and at J to 9 bases, leaving 8 bases not matched to a gene. Germline CDR1 LGHNA, CDR2 YSLEER. The CDR3 contains 16 residues. Here the CDR3 reads CASSQVLASGGPEQFF. The CDR3 DNA sequence: TGCGCCAGCAGCCAAGTTTTGGCTAGCGGGGGGCCTGAGCAGTTCTTC.

This clone was seen a single time. The CDR3, as DNA: TGTGCCAGCAGTTTCGGAGGGGCACTGCCGAATCAGCCCCAGCATTTT. Translating gives CASSFGGALPNQPQHF. The chain links TRBV27 to TRBJ1-5, with D possibly TRBD1 on 5 matching bases. The germline V gene has CDR1 MNHEY and CDR2 SMNVEV (reference sequence). V lost 3 bases, J lost 4 bases, and 16 bases lay in between. This CDR3 contains 16 residues.

The V and J genes are TRBV21-1 and TRBJ1-6; the table's D gene call, TRBD1, was not cross checked with the DNA. TRBV21-1 is a pseudogene segment. This CDR3 is 18 amino acids long. CDR3 sequence (DNA): TGTGCCAGCAGCACAAGAATGGATACTGGACAGAGTAATTCACCCCTCCACTTT. Its protein product is CASSTRMDTGQSNSPLHF.

The chain recombines TRBV5-6 with TRBJ2-1; 7 bases match TRBD1. V shed 8 bases, J shed 8 bases, and the junction held 7 bases outside the gene matches. The CDR3 runs to 12 residues. The germline V gene encodes CDR1 SGHDT and CDR2 YYEEEE. Here the CDR3 DNA reads TGTGCCAGTAAGGCAGACAGGGATGAGCAGTTCTTC. Its protein product is CASKADRDEQFF.

The rearrangement joins TRBV6-6 to TRBJ2-3; TRBD2 matches 14 bases. The CDR3 is 16 amino acids. J gave up 3 bases and V 2 bases, and 1 base lay outside the gene matches. The V gene's germline CDR1 is MNHNY and CDR2 SVGAGI (reference sequence). CDR3 sequence: CASSYGTSGGTDTQYF. The CDR3 DNA follows: TGTGCCAGCAGTTACGGGACTAGCGGGGGAACAGATACGCAGTATTTT.

The chain links TRBV7-2 to TRBJ2-5; maybe TRBD1 (6 bases). This CDR3 spans 14 amino acids. Germline V gives CDR1 SGHTA, CDR2 FQGNSA. V was pared by 5 bases and J by 2 bases, with 12 bases between. The CDR3, as DNA: TGTGCCAGCAGCCCAGGACAGAGTCAAGAGACCCAGTACTTC. Amino acids: CASSPGQSQETQYF.

The V call is TRBV15, the J call TRBJ2-1; a possible D gene is TRBD2 (6 bases). V gave up 0 bases and J gave up 2 bases, with 8 bases separating them. There are 15 residues in the CDR3. Germline V CDR1 and CDR2: LNHNV, YYDKDF (reference sequence). This CDR3 reads CATSRDGGTYNEQFF. CDR3 in DNA: TGTGCCACCAGCAGAGACGGGGGAACCTACAATGAGCAGTTCTTC.

The chain carries TRBV6-2 or TRBV6-3 and TRBJ2-3, with D perhaps TRBD2 (6 bases). Trimming removed 2 bases at V and 2 bases at J, with 14 bases between. Germline CDR1 MNHEY, CDR2 SVGEGT. The CDR3 sequence is 16 residues long. This CDR3 reads CASSYGTRQTTDTQYF. In DNA, the CDR3 is TGTGCCAGCAGTTACGGGACTCGACAAACCACAGATACGCAGTATTTT.

The genes are TRBV7-2 and TRBJ2-5; D might be TRBD2 (7 bases). Deletions cut 8 bases from V and 5 bases from J, with 24 bases between. Per the germline V gene, CDR1 is SGHTA and CDR2 is FQGNSA. This CDR3 contains 16 residues. The CDR3 loop reads CASSNAQGGDRETQYF. CDR3 nucleotides: TGTGCCAGCTCAAATGCCCAAGGGGGGGACCGGGAGACCCAGTACTTC.

The rearrangement uses TRBV6-5 and TRBJ1-1; TRBD1 agrees at 7 bases. The trim removed 2 bases at V and 11 bases at J, leaving 8 bases unmatched. Germline V lookup: CDR1 MNHEY, CDR2 SVGAGI. CDR3 length: 13 residues. The CDR3 DNA sequence: TGTGCCAGCAGTTACCCAGGGGGTGATCGCGCTTTCTTT. Its translation: CASSYPGGDRAFF.

This clone was seen more than once but under ten times. The rearrangement joins TRBV28 to TRBJ2-1; D may be TRBD2 (6 bases). The CDR3 consists of 14 residues. Germline lookup yields CDR1 MDHEN and CDR2 SYDVKM. The V end lost 6 bases, the J end lost 4 bases, and 13 bases lay between the germline ends. This CDR3 is CASRTVEGYNEQFF. CDR3 coding DNA: TGTGCCAGCAGGACCGTGGAGGGATACAATGAGCAGTTCTTC.